Listed below are T cell receptor beta chains from one sample, sequenced in a study of T-cell reconstitution after alpha-beta-depleted transplantation in children. TCRdb re-called the PCR reads through MiXCR, storing one row per CDR3 protein. The sample lists about 640,000 distinct CDR3 sequences; 10% to 15% were seen once. The sample consisted of PBMCs, mostly from graft donor cells, taken 360 days after TCRalphabeta/CD19-depleted stem cell transplant. The receptors were sampled from a male patient younger than 18 who had a stem cell transplant for acute myeloid leukemia, so the T cells may come from the graft donor. The CDR3 runs from the conserved cysteine through the conserved F or W. D genes are given only for firm matches. Rows may omit the clone size; those that give it use once, few, many or a size class.

size: -
V: TRBV20-1
J: TRBJ2-3
D: TRBD2
CDR3: CSADRTSGLSDTQYF
DNA: TGCAGTGCTGACCGGACTAGCGGTTTGTCAGATACGCAGTATTTT

size: -
V: TRBV28
J: TRBJ2-2
D: -
CDR3: CASRMMHTGELFF
DNA: TGTGCCAGCAGAATGATGCACACCGGGGAGCTGTTTTTT

size: -
V: TRBV28
J: TRBJ1-3
D: -
CDR3: CASSPRPPRDSGNTIYF
DNA: TGTGCCAGCAGTCCACGACCGCCCCGGGACTCTGGAAACACCATATATTTT

size: -
V: TRBV3-1
J: TRBJ2-5
D: -
CDR3: CASSRNSAGGETQYF
DNA: TGTGCCAGCAGCCGCAATTCGGCAGGTGGTGAGACCCAGTACTTC

size: -
V: TRBV7-2
J: TRBJ2-2
D: -
CDR3: CASSIVQRNGELFF
DNA: TGTGCCAGCAGCATAGTTCAGCGGAACGGGGAGCTGTTTTTT

size: -
V: TRBV11-1
J: TRBJ2-1
D: -
CDR3: CASSWAKTPEQFF
DNA: TGTGCCAGCAGCTGGGCCAAGACCCCGGAGCAGTTCTTC

size: -
V: TRBV19
J: TRBJ2-1
D: TRBD2
CDR3: CASSMGGSSYNEQFF
DNA: TGTGCCAGTAGTATGGGCGGGAGCTCCTACAATGAGCAGTTCTTC

size: -
V: TRBV12-3/TRBV12-4
J: TRBJ2-7
D: -
CDR3: CASRPLGSTYEQYF
DNA: TGTGCCAGCAGACCCCTGGGGTCAACCTACGAGCAGTACTTC

size: few
V: TRBV7-6
J: TRBJ1-2
D: TRBD1
CDR3: CASSNRDRGDYGYTF
DNA: TGTGCCAGCAGCAACCGGGACAGGGGAGACTATGGCTACACCTTC

size: -
V: TRBV12-5
J: TRBJ1-1
D: -
CDR3: CASGFRFTEAFF
DNA: TGTGCTAGTGGTTTTCGGTTCACTGAAGCTTTCTTT

size: -
V: TRBV20-1
J: TRBJ2-1
D: -
CDR3: CSAQGQRLFNEQFF
DNA: TGCAGTGCTCAGGGCCAAAGACTTTTCAATGAGCAGTTCTTC

size: few
V: TRBV24-1
J: TRBJ2-1
D: -
CDR3: CATSDLKGRNDEQFF
DNA: TGTGCCACCAGTGATTTGAAGGGGCGGAACGATGAGCAGTTCTTC

size: -
V: TRBV6-2/TRBV6-3
J: TRBJ2-1
D: -
CDR3: CASSYNPNLYYNEQFF
DNA: TGTGCCAGCAGTTATAACCCTAATCTCTACTACAATGAGCAGTTCTTC

size: -
V: TRBV29-1
J: TRBJ2-7
D: TRBD2
CDR3: CSVGTSGRRSYEQYF
DNA: TGCAGCGTTGGGACTAGCGGAAGACGCTCCTACGAGCAGTACTTC

size: -
V: TRBV20-1
J: TRBJ2-1
D: TRBD2
CDR3: CSAGRVVGGSLSYNEQFF
DNA: TGCAGTGCTGGTAGAGTTGTTGGCGGGAGTTTGTCCTACAATGAGCAGTTCTTC

size: few
V: TRBV29-1
J: TRBJ2-1
D: -
CDR3: CSVWAQSLYNEQFF
DNA: TGCAGCGTCTGGGCACAGAGCCTATACAATGAGCAGTTCTTC

size: -
V: TRBV6-2/TRBV6-3
J: TRBJ2-4
D: TRBD2
CDR3: CASRIAGKNIQYF
DNA: TGTGCCAGCAGAATAGCGGGCAAAAACATTCAGTACTTC

size: few
V: TRBV29-1
J: TRBJ1-2
D: TRBD1
CDR3: CSVEGRGLNYGYTF
DNA: TGCAGCGTTGAGGGGAGGGGGCTGAACTATGGCTACACCTTC

size: -
V: TRBV21-1
J: TRBJ1-2
D: -
CDR3: CASGGGNLANYGYTF
DNA: TGTGCCAGCGGGGGAGGGAACCTAGCTAACTATGGCTACACCTTC

size: few
V: TRBV7-8
J: TRBJ2-7
D: TRBD2
CDR3: CASSEGTSGPYEQYF
DNA: TGTGCCAGCAGCGAAGGGACTAGCGGCCCCTACGAGCAGTACTTC

size: many
V: TRBV5-6
J: TRBJ2-2
D: TRBD1
CDR3: CASSEGQGNTGELFF
DNA: TGTGCCAGCAGCGAAGGACAGGGAAACACCGGGGAGCTGTTTTTT

size: few
V: TRBV12-3/TRBV12-4
J: TRBJ1-1
D: -
CDR3: CASWIRPSTEAFF
DNA: TGTGCCAGCTGGATAAGGCCGAGTACTGAAGCTTTCTTT

size: -
V: TRBV20-1
J: TRBJ2-1
D: TRBD2
CDR3: CSPRPGLAVYNEQFF
DNA: TGCAGTCCAAGGCCAGGACTAGCGGTTTACAATGAGCAGTTCTTC

size: many
V: TRBV29-1
J: TRBJ2-3
D: -
CDR3: CSVERQSTQYF
DNA: TGCAGCGTTGAACGACAAAGTACGCAGTATTTT

size: -
V: TRBV11-2
J: TRBJ2-2
D: TRBD2
CDR3: CASSLGTSGITGELFF
DNA: TGTGCCAGCAGCTTAGGTACTAGCGGAATCACCGGGGAGCTGTTTTTT

size: -
V: TRBV18
J: TRBJ2-7
D: TRBD2
CDR3: CASSPSLRASGAYEQYF
DNA: TGTGCCAGCTCACCATCATTACGCGCTAGCGGAGCCTACGAGCAGTACTTC

size: -
V: TRBV10-3
J: TRBJ1-5
D: TRBD1
CDR3: CAIKGDGGQGNQPQHF
DNA: TGTGCCATCAAAGGCGATGGGGGACAGGGCAATCAGCCCCAGCATTTT

size: many
V: TRBV7-9
J: TRBJ2-5
D: -
CDR3: CASSSRGLQETQYF
DNA: TGTGCCAGCAGCTCGAGGGGGTTACAAGAGACCCAGTACTTC

size: -
V: TRBV20-1
J: TRBJ2-7
D: -
CDR3: CSARDSAGPSYEQYF
DNA: TGCAGTGCTAGAGATTCGGCAGGACCCTCCTACGAGCAGTACTTC

size: -
V: TRBV7-2
J: TRBJ2-1
D: -
CDR3: CASSWADNEQFF
DNA: TGTGCCAGCAGCTGGGCCGACAATGAGCAGTTCTTC

size: few
V: TRBV11-1
J: TRBJ2-2
D: -
CDR3: CASSLRHKTGELFF
DNA: TGTGCCAGCAGCTTACGGCATAAGACCGGGGAGCTGTTTTTT

size: few
V: TRBV5-1
J: TRBJ1-3
D: -
CDR3: CASRPIGSSGNTIYF
DNA: TGCGCCAGCAGACCGATCGGGAGCTCTGGAAACACCATATATTTT

size: -
V: TRBV9
J: TRBJ1-3
D: -
CDR3: CASSISGSSGNTIYF
DNA: TGTGCCAGCAGTATCTCAGGGAGTTCTGGAAACACCATATATTTT

size: many
V: TRBV29-1
J: TRBJ2-7
D: TRBD2
CDR3: CSAAGLAGEEQYF
DNA: TGCAGCGCGGCTGGACTAGCCGGGGAAGAGCAGTACTTC

size: -
V: TRBV30
J: TRBJ2-1
D: TRBD2
CDR3: CAWSGPGGSHNEQFF
DNA: TGTGCCTGGAGTGGGCCCGGGGGGTCTCACAATGAGCAGTTCTTC

size: -
V: TRBV29-1
J: TRBJ2-7
D: TRBD1
CDR3: CSVETGVLYEQYF
DNA: TGCAGCGTTGAAACAGGGGTCCTCTACGAGCAGTACTTC